These 2 T cell receptor beta chains were all obtained from the same sample, sequenced in a study of PD-L1 blockade in urothelial cancer (dated by TCRdb to 2017 to 2019). Library preparation used the immunoSEQ multiplex PCR assay. In its TCRdb copy, this immuneACCESS table keeps in-frame sequences only and misses some clones. Where compared with another copy, unresolved V genes explain less than half of these, and the others have no known cause. A total of roughly 29,000 clones appear in this sample, 75% to 90% of them only once. 2% to 2.5% of the sample comes from the top ten. Sequencing used PBMCs, obtained around atezolizumab (anti-PD-L1) treatment. These receptors all stem from a man in his forties or fifties with urothelial cancer.

This chain uses TRBV11-2 with TRBJ2-3, with 7 nucleotides matching TRBD2. V was pared by 5 bases and J by 2 bases, with 10 bases of the junction left unmatched. The CDR3 totals 16 residues. CDR1 is SGHAT, CDR2 FQNNGV, per germline. The CDR3, as DNA: TGTGCCAGCAGCCCACGGACTAGGCGGGCCACAGATACGCAGTATTTT. It specifies CASSPRTRRATDTQYF.

This chain uses TRBV10-2 with TRBJ2-3; D remains ambiguous. Germline loops: CDR1 WSHSY, CDR2 SAAADI. CDR3 size: 12 residues. Trimming took 7 bases from V and 0 from J, leaving 5 bases between them. The DNA for the CDR3 is TGCGCCAGCACTCCGAGCACAGATACGCAGTATTTT. Protein product: CASTPSTDTQYF.